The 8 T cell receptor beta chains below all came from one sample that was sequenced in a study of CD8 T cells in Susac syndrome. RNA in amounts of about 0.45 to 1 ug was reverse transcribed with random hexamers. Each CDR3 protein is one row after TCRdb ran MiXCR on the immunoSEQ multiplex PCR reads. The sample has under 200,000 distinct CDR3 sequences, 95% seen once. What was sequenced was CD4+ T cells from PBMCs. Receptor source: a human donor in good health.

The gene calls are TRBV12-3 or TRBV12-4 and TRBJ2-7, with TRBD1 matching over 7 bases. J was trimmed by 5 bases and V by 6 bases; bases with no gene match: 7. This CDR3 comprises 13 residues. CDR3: CASSKGQSNEQYV. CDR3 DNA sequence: TGTGCCAGCAGCAAGGGACAGTCGAACGAGCAGTACGTC.

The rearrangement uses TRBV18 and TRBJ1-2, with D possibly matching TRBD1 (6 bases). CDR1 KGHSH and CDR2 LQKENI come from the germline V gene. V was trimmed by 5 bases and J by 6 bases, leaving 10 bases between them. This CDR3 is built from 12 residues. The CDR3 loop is CASSSGTHGYTF. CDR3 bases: TGTGCCAGCTCATCCGGGACACATGGCTACACCTTC.

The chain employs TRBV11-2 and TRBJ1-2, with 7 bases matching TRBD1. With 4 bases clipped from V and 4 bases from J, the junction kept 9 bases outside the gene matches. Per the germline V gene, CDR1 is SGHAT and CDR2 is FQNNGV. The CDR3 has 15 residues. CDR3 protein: CASSSTGEGIYGYTF. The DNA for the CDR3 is TGTGCCAGCAGCTCAACAGGGGAGGGAATCTATGGCTACACCTTC.

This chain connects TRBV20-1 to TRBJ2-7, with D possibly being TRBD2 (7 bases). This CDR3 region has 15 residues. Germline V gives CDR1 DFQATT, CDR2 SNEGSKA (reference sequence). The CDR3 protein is CVFLRRGPNSYEQYF. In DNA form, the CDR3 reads TGCGTTTTTCTCCGGCGGGGGCCCAACTCCTACGAGCAGTACTTC.

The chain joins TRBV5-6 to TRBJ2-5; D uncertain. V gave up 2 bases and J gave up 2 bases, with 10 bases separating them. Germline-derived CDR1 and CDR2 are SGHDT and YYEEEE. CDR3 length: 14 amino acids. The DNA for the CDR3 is TGTGCCAGCAGCTTACCGGGCTTTCAAGAGACCCAGTACTTC. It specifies CASSLPGFQETQYF. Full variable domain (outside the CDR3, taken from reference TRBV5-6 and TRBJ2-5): DAGVTQSPTHLIKTRGQQVTLRCSPKSGHDTVSWYQQALGQGPQFIFQYYEEEERQRGNFPDRFSGHQFPNYSSELNVNALLLGDSALYLCASSLPGFQETQYFGPGTRLLVL.

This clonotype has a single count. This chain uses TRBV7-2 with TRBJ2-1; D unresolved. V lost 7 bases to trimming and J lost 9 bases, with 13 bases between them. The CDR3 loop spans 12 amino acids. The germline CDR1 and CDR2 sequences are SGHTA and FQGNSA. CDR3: CASNQKVGEQFF. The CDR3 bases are TGTGCCAGCAACCAAAAAGTGGGTGAGCAGTTCTTC. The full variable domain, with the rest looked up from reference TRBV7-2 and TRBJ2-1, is GAGVSQSPSNKVTEKGKDVELRCDPISGHTALYWYRQSLGQGLEFLIYFQGNSAPDKSGLPSDRFSAERTGGSVSTLTIQRTQQEDSAVYLCASNQKVGEQFFGPGTRLTVL.

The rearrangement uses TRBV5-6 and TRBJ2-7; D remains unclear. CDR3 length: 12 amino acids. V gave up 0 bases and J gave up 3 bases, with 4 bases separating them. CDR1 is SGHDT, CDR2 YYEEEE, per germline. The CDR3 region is CASSLGDYEQYV. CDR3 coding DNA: TGTGCCAGCAGCTTGGGGGACTACGAGCAGTACGTC.

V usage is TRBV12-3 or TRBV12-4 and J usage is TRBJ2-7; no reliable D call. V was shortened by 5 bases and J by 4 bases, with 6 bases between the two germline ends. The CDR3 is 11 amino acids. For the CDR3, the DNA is TGTGCCAGCAGTCTAAAATACGAGCAGTACTTC. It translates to CASSLKYEQYF.